Listed here are 20 T cell receptor beta chains from one sample, sequenced in a study of shared clonotypes between healthy human individuals. Generated by immunoSEQ multiplex PCR, the TCRdb table keeps only in-frame clones and is missing some. The table records 2 million to 2.5 million clones, 85% to 95% of them present only once. Terminally differentiated effector memory CD45RA+ cells were left out of the naive CD8 fraction, which was CD45RO-negative and positively selected for CCR7. Sequencing was carried out using naive CD8+ T cells from PBMCs. These receptors were taken from a man aged 18-30 years in good health. Some clones in this sample may be carry-over from other donors' samples.

V is TRBV13 and J is TRBJ1-1; TRBD1 matches 7 bases. The CDR3 is 10 residues long. Germline V gene lookup returns CDR1 PRHDT and CDR2 FYEKMQ (reference sequence). The junction had 3 bases not matched to a gene; V was cut back by 11 bases and J by 6 bases. CDR3 region: CAEGAAEAFF. CDR3 nucleotide sequence: TGTGCCGAGGGGGCCGCTGAAGCTTTCTTT. Complete variable domain (other parts from reference TRBV13 and TRBJ1-1): AAGVIQSPRHLIKEKRETATLKCYPIPRHDTVYWYQQGPGQDPQFLISFYEKMQSDKGSIPDRFSAQQFSDYHSELNMSSLELGDSALYFCAEGAAEAFFGQGTRLTVV.

The chain is built from TRBV5-1 and TRBJ2-7; 13 nucleotides line up with TRBD2. Germline CDR1 reads SGHRS; CDR2 reads YFSETQ. V gave up 4 bases and J gave up 3 bases; unmatched junction bases: 13. CDR3 length: 18 amino acids. The CDR3 spells CASSPTGLAGDWNYEQYF. The CDR3 nucleotides read TGCGCCAGCAGCCCCACCGGACTAGCGGGAGACTGGAACTACGAGCAGTACTTC.

This clone appeared once. The chain couples TRBV4-2 to TRBJ2-7, with D hard to call. The germline CDR1 and CDR2 sequences are LGHNA and YNFKEQ. V dropped 5 bases and J dropped 5 bases, with 13 bases sitting between them. This CDR3 region has 13 residues. CDR3 nucleotide sequence: TGTGCCAGCAGCGACCAGCCGGCCCACGAGCAGTACTTC. Residues: CASSDQPAHEQYF.

Details on this clone: This specimen includes other DNA sequences encoding the same CDR3. The rearrangement uses TRBV27 and TRBJ2-7; D is unclear. The CDR3 spans 14 residues. The V and J ends lost 2 bases and 0 bases respectively, with 8 bases between them. Per the germline V gene, CDR1 is MNHEY and CDR2 is SMNVEV (reference sequence). The CDR3 DNA follows: TGTGCCAGCAGTTTACGGGCCAGCTCCTACGAGCAGTACTTC. This translates into CASSLRASSYEQYF.

The chain recombines TRBV27 with TRBJ2-7; D possibly corresponds to TRBD1 (6 bases). With 5 bases removed from V and 2 bases from J, the gap between germline ends came to 25 bases. Germline CDR1 is MNHEY and CDR2 is SMNVEV (reference sequence). The CDR3 runs 18 residues. CDR3: CASSRWGRQGSRAYEQYF. Written as DNA, the CDR3 is TGTGCCAGCAGTCGTTGGGGGCGGCAGGGGTCTAGGGCCTACGAGCAGTACTTC.

To note about this clone: The sample contains more than one DNA sequence encoding this CDR3. The chain recombines TRBV9 with TRBJ2-6; D perhaps matches TRBD2 (6 bases). This CDR3 has 16 residues. V was trimmed by 0 bases and J by 0 bases, leaving 7 bases between them. Germline V gene lookup returns CDR1 SGDLS and CDR2 YYNGEE. The CDR3 sequence is CASSVGRGSGANVLTF. The CDR3 DNA sequence: TGTGCCAGCAGCGTAGGGAGGGGCTCTGGGGCCAACGTCCTGACTTTC.

The V and J genes are TRBV15 and TRBJ2-7; D gene unclear. V was pared by 0 bases and J by 4 bases, with 10 bases between. The CDR3 contains 14 residues. In germline, CDR1 is LNHNV, CDR2 YYDKDF (reference sequence). CDR3 region: CATSRELSFYEQYF. CDR3 nucleotide sequence: TGTGCCACCAGCAGAGAGTTGTCCTTTTACGAGCAGTACTTC.

The CDR3 sequence: CASSQDPPGSLSSYEQYF. In DNA, the CDR3 is TGCGCCAGCAGCCAAGATCCCCCGGGCAGTTTAAGCTCCTACGAGCAGTACTTC. The chain combines TRBV4-3 with TRBJ2-7; D call uncertain. V gave up 0 bases and J gave up 0 bases, with 18 bases separating them. Looked up from germline, CDR1 is LGHNA and CDR2 is YSLEER. This CDR3 has 18 amino acids.

The chain employs TRBV4-1 and TRBJ1-1; 10 nucleotides agree with TRBD1. Germline CDR1 MGHRA, CDR2 YSYEKL. Trimming removed 4 bases from V and 6 bases from J; junction bases left unmatched: 5. The CDR3 is made up of 14 amino acids. The CDR3 nucleotides are TGCGCCAGCAGCCGTACGACAGGGGGCTCTGAAGCTTTCTTT. As protein: CASSRTTGGSEAFF.

A note on this clone: Other DNA sequences from this sample encode an identical CDR3 as well. The chain couples TRBV27 to TRBJ2-7; D ambiguous. The CDR3 sequence is 13 residues long. In germline, CDR1 is MNHEY, CDR2 SMNVEV (reference sequence). The V end was cut by 3 bases, the J end by 3 bases, with 9 bases between. CDR3 in DNA: TGTGCCAGCAGTTTGGGCGGCAACTACGAGCAGTACTTC. This encodes CASSLGGNYEQYF.

This chain uses TRBV28 with TRBJ1-1; maybe TRBD1 (5 bases). Germline-derived CDR1 and CDR2 are MDHEN and SYDVKM. Trimming took off 6 bases at V and 11 bases at J, with 19 bases between the two ends. The CDR3 covers 13 residues. The CDR3 loop reads CASRAGGAGAAFF. CDR3 coding DNA: TGTGCCAGCAGGGCGGGGGGAGCGGGCGCGGCTTTCTTT.

This chain connects TRBV19 to TRBJ1-1; TRBD1 agrees at 10 bases. V trimming: 5 bases; J trimming: 6 bases; junction bases outside the gene matches: 3. The CDR3 consists of 13 residues. CDR1 is LNHDA and CDR2 is SQIVND in the germline V gene (reference sequence). CDR3: CASSPGQGSEAFF. The CDR3 nucleotides read TGTGCCAGTAGTCCGGGACAGGGGTCTGAAGCTTTCTTT.

The rearrangement links TRBV15 to TRBJ1-5; the match to TRBD1 covers 7 bases. In germline, CDR1 is LNHNV, CDR2 YYDKDF (reference sequence). After removal of 5 bases from V and 7 bases from J, the junction contained 11 bases not matched to a gene. The CDR3 consists of 15 residues. CDR3 nucleotide sequence: TGTGCCACCAGCCCAATAGCAGGGGGAACACAGCCCCAGCATTTT. It codes for CATSPIAGGTQPQHF.

This sequence joins TRBV27 and TRBJ2-5, with 8 positions matching TRBD2. Looked up from germline, CDR1 is MNHEY and CDR2 is SMNVEV (reference sequence). The CDR3 consists of 16 residues. J lost 5 bases, V lost 5 bases, and 13 bases had no gene match. CDR3 sequence: CASSPQFGSGMETQYF. In nucleotides, the CDR3 is TGTGCCAGCAGTCCCCAGTTTGGTAGCGGGATGGAGACCCAGTACTTC.

The rearrangement joins TRBV4-3 to TRBJ2-7; TRBD2 matches at 8 bases. The CDR3 has 16 residues. V shed 0 bases, J shed 4 bases, and the junction held 8 bases outside the gene matches. The germline V gene encodes CDR1 LGHNA and CDR2 YSLEER. The CDR3, as DNA: TGCGCCAGCAGCCAAGAAGCCACTAGCGGAATGTACGAGCAGTACTTC. Amino acid sequence: CASSQEATSGMYEQYF.

The rearrangement uses TRBV27 and TRBJ1-2; TRBD1 might be the D (6 bases). In germline, CDR1 is MNHEY, CDR2 SMNVEV (reference sequence). The CDR3 sequence is 17 residues long. V was shortened by 6 bases and J by 0 bases, with 20 bases between the two germline ends. CDR3 DNA: TGTGCCAGCAGCCAAATGGCCAGGGACACCTCTAACTATGGCTACACCTTC. It is translated as CASSQMARDTSNYGYTF.

The rearrangement links TRBV6-6 to TRBJ2-7; D gene uncertain. Germline V gives CDR1 MNHNY, CDR2 SVGAGI (reference sequence). The CDR3 is 14 residues long. The ends were cut back, 3 bases at V and 2 bases at J, with 11 bases in the middle. The DNA for the CDR3 is TGTGCCAGCAGTTATGAGGTAGGAGCCTACGAGCAGTACTTC. Encoded protein: CASSYEVGAYEQYF.

V is TRBV28 and J is TRBJ2-7; 9 bases agree with TRBD1. V lost 6 bases, J lost 5 bases, and 11 bases stayed unmatched. Germline-derived CDR1 and CDR2 are MDHEN and SYDVKM. The CDR3 is made up of 15 amino acids. DNA of the CDR3: TGTGCCAGCAGGGGAACAGGGACAGGGATCCACGAGCAGTACTTC. This sequence encodes CASRGTGTGIHEQYF.

V gene TRBV7-2 combines with J gene TRBJ2-7; 12 nucleotides match TRBD2. CDR1 SGHTA and CDR2 FQGNSA come from the germline V gene. Trimming removed 3 bases from V and 6 bases from J; junction bases left unmatched: 6. The CDR3 is made up of 15 amino acids. The CDR3 nucleotides read TGTGCCAGCAGCTTTCCGACTAGCGGGAGACCCGAGCAGTACTTC. Residues: CASSFPTSGRPEQYF.

The chain joins TRBV10-3 to TRBJ2-5, with a tentative D call TRBD2 (5 bases). The CDR3 consists of 14 residues. Germline loops: CDR1 ENHRY, CDR2 SYGVKD. V was cut by 2 bases and J by 4 bases, with 11 bases left in between. The CDR3 DNA sequence: TGTGCCATCAGTGAGAGGACTTTTGGAGAGACCCAGTACTTC. Protein product: CAISERTFGETQYF.